This T cell receptor (beta chain) derives from a study of vaccination and CD4 T cells after COVID-19. The wider study: Nasal swab PCR had shown SARS-CoV-2 positivity in the convalescent patients (fewer than 10 mild cases, one severe case). Six males and four females, two of them Hispanic, were enrolled as convalescents. Each of a few convalescent patients provided samples at day 14 and again at days 161 to 241 post-vaccination. Notes on the study in general: Convalescent patients saw a median approximately 90% of their reactive clones show up only after vaccination.

A word on this clonotype: Antigen: not known.

Time point described: late sampling 161 to 241 days after vaccination in a few convalescent patients. The germline V gene encodes CDR1 SEHNR and CDR2 FQNEAQ (reference sequence). V lost 4 bases and J lost 4; bases outside the gene matches: 15. This CDR3 comprises 18 residues. TCRdb recomputed calls from the PCR reads with MiXCR, one row per CDR3 protein. The repertoire has 25,000 to 35,000 distinct CDR3 sequences, 45% to 50% of them found once; the top ten carry about 6%. The receptor was isolated from a human donor who had recovered from COVID-19. This chain uses TRBV7-9 with TRBJ2-3; 9 nucleotides agree with TRBD2. The source was CD4+ T cells from blood, collected about 7 months after SARS-CoV-2 vaccination. CDR3 nucleotides: TGTGCCAGCAGCTCCTGGAGGGGGCGGGAGGGCCGGGCAGATACGCAGTATTTT. Protein sequence: CASSSWRGREGRADTQYF.